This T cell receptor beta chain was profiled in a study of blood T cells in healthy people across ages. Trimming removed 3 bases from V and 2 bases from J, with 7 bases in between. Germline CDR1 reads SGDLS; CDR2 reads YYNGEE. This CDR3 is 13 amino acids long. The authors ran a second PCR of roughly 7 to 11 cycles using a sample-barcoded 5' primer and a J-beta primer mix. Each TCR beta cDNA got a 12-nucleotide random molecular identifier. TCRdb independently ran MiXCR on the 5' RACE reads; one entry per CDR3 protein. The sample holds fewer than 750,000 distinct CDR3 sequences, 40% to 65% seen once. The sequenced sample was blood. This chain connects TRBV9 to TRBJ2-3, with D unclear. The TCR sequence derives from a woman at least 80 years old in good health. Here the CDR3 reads CASSEALTDTQYF. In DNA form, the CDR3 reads TGTGCCAGCAGCGAGGCCCTCACAGATACGCAGTATTTT.